The entry that follows covers one T cell receptor beta chain sequence. Two negative PCRs, clearance, or symptom resolution had been documented for recovered Cohort 3 donors. Assay used: immunoSEQ multiplex PCR; TCRdb lists only in-frame clones, some missing. The data hold about 180,000 clones, with 80% to 90% observed a single time. The data were obtained in a study of blood T cell repertoires in COVID-19. Across the study: T cells, B-cell-depleted T cells, or PBMCs supplied cDNA or gDNA.

The sequence derives from a man aged 50-59 years who had recovered from COVID-19. The source material was PBMCs or T cells enriched from blood (not recorded which).

Written as DNA, the CDR3 is TGTGCCAGCAGTGAAGACGGCGGAGCATACAATGAGCAGTTCTTC. It codes for CASSEDGGAYNEQFF. The chain joins TRBV2 to TRBJ2-1; D is unclear. The CDR3 totals 15 residues. V was shortened by 1 base and J by 4 bases, with 11 bases between the two germline ends. Germline V lookup: CDR1 SNHLY, CDR2 FYNNEI.